The T cell receptor (beta chain) described here comes from a study of tumor-infiltrating lymphocytes in primary liver carcinoma. The wider study: Each of the samples returned roughly 3.65 to 7.5 million productive TCRbeta reads (a yield similar across tissue types). Study results and caveats: Pairs comparing tumor with adjacent tissue or blood overlapped less than pairs drawn from tumor regions. Tumors carried a top-250-clone fraction significantly exceeding that of blood (p = 0.039).

The CDR3 is 13 amino acids. Synthesis of TCR beta cDNA was carried out from 500 ng total RNA with a constant-region primer. Nested multiplex PCR, run for three rounds with slightly modified ARM-PCR, yielded TCR beta libraries. The first two PCR rounds used TRBV1-TRBV30 forward primers with a C-beta reverse primer, roughly 10 cycles each. TCRdb analysed the multiplex PCR reads with MiXCR anew, one entry per CDR3 protein. Among about 190,000 distinct CDR3 sequences listed, around 81% were seen once. Notes on this clonotype: The antigen is undetermined. The junction and the germline gene differ at one end; a read error may be behind it.

Investigators took RNA and DNA out together from 20-30 mg of unsorted bulk tissue. Sampling was performed at five separate regions of each tumor. The receptor was derived from a man in his forties or fifties with primary liver carcinoma and hepatitis B virus infection. The chain is built from TRBV12-3 or TRBV12-4 and TRBJ1-4, with D unclear. Input material: tumor tissue from primary liver carcinoma. CDR3 DNA sequence: TGTACCAGCAGTTTAGCTGGGTCCGAAAAACTGTTTTTT. This translates into CTSSLAGSEKLFF.